The 28 T cell receptor beta chains below all came from one sample that was sequenced in a study of CD8 T cells in ankylosing spondylitis. TCRdb reanalysed the 5' RACE reads using MiXCR and keeps one entry per CDR3 protein. Of about 240,000 distinct CDR3 sequences listed, over 8.5% are singletons. Sequenced material: blood, either unsorted or a sorted T cell fraction (not recorded which). These receptors were taken from a male donor with ankylosing spondylitis or in good health (not recorded which).

J is TRBJ2-7 and V is TRBV3-1; 12 nucleotides line up with TRBD2. Germline V CDR1 and CDR2: LGHDT, YNNKEL (reference sequence). The CDR3 loop spans 16 amino acids. Losses at the gene ends were 0 bases for V and 4 bases for J; bases not matched to a gene: 4. CDR3 coding DNA: TGTGCCAGCAGCCAAGAAGGGACTAGCGGGCGGTACGAGCAGTACTTC. Its protein is CASSQEGTSGRYEQYF.

This clonotype occurred many times. In nucleotides, the CDR3 is TGCAGTGCTAGAGATCTGGACGGGTTCTATGGCTACACCTTC. This sequence encodes CSARDLDGFYGYTF. This chain joins TRBV20-1 and TRBJ1-2; the D is unclear. The length of the CDR3 is 14 residues. The V end lost 0 bases, the J end lost 4 bases, and 12 bases lay between the germline ends. Looked up from germline, CDR1 is DFQATT and CDR2 is SNEGSKA (reference sequence).

This clonotype was found many times. This chain uses TRBV20-1 with TRBJ2-3, with 11 bases matching TRBD2. Germline V gives CDR1 DFQATT, CDR2 SNEGSKA (reference sequence). The CDR3 totals 15 residues. The V segment lost 3 bases and the J segment 3 bases; nucleotides outside the gene matches: 5. This CDR3 is CSASVAGGVTDTQYF. In DNA form, the CDR3 reads TGCAGTGCTAGTGTAGCGGGAGGGGTAACAGATACGCAGTATTTT.

This clonotype was detected a few times. The rearrangement links TRBV20-1 to TRBJ2-7, with 8 bases identical to TRBD2. This CDR3 is 13 amino acids long. Trimming at V came to 4 bases and at J to 6 bases, leaving 8 bases not matched to a gene. Germline V gene sequence: CDR1 DFQATT, CDR2 SNEGSKA (reference sequence). The CDR3 DNA reads as TGCAGTGCTACCCGGGGGGGCCCGTCCGAGCAGTACTTC. The encoded protein is CSATRGGPSEQYF.

This clonotype was counted a few times. V gene TRBV3-1 combines with J gene TRBJ1-5, with 7 bases that match TRBD1. The junction had 6 bases not matched to a gene; V was cut back by 4 bases and J by 3 bases. The germline V gene encodes CDR1 LGHDT and CDR2 YNNKEL (reference sequence). The CDR3 extends over 15 amino acids. The CDR3 bases are TGTGCCAGCAGCCTAGGCAGGGGGACCAATCAGCCCCAGCATTTT. The encoded protein is CASSLGRGTNQPQHF. Looking up the rest from reference TRBV3-1 and TRBJ1-5 gives the full variable domain: DTAVSQTPKYLVTQMGNDKSIKCEQNLGHDTMYWYKQDSKKFLKIMFSYNNKELIINETVPNRFSPKSPDKAHLNLHINSLELGDSAVYFCASSLGRGTNQPQHFGDGTRLSIL.

This clonotype has ten or more counts. The chain has TRBV10-3 and TRBJ2-3; the D gene is possibly TRBD2 (6 bases). CDR3 length equals 14 residues. Per the germline V gene, CDR1 is ENHRY and CDR2 is SYGVKD. V dropped 8 bases and J dropped 6 bases, with 18 bases sitting between them. CDR3 region: CAIGTGVQGDTQYF. CDR3 bases: TGTGCCATCGGCACGGGAGTTCAAGGGGATACGCAGTATTTT.

This clonotype showed up many times. CDR3 sequence: CASSQFDRGRPQHF. Here the CDR3 DNA reads TGTGCCAGCAGCCAATTCGACAGGGGGCGGCCCCAGCATTTT. The chain has TRBV3-1 and TRBJ1-5; 10 nucleotides agree with TRBD1. Germline CDR1 reads LGHDT; CDR2 reads YNNKEL (reference sequence). With V trimmed by 2 bases and J by 9 bases, 4 bases remained unmatched. The CDR3 covers 14 residues.

In this sample, this clonotype turned up a few times. This chain uses TRBV29-1 with TRBJ2-1, with 7 bases that match TRBD1. The germline CDR1 and CDR2 sequences are SQVTM and ANQGSEA. V shed 5 bases and J 1 base; nucleotides not matched to a gene: 2. The CDR3 loop spans 13 amino acids. CDR3 in amino acids: CSVRQGSYNEQFF. CDR3 sequence (DNA): TGCAGCGTTCGACAGGGATCCTACAATGAGCAGTTCTTC.

Many counts were recorded for this clonotype. This chain uses TRBV5-6 with TRBJ2-2; 8 nucleotides match TRBD1. The CDR3 totals 15 residues. Trimming at V came to 4 bases and at J to 1 base, leaving 3 bases not matched to a gene. Germline assignment: CDR1 SGHDT and CDR2 YYEEEE. The CDR3 loop is CASSTGQVNTGELFF. CDR3 DNA: TGTGCCAGCAGCACGGGACAGGTGAACACCGGGGAGCTGTTTTTT.

This clonotype was picked up many times. The chain employs TRBV5-1 and TRBJ2-5; maybe TRBD2 (6 bases). The CDR3 is 16 residues long. The V end lost 6 bases, the J end lost 5 bases, and 23 bases lay between the germline ends. Germline CDR1 reads SGHRS; CDR2 reads YFSETQ. The CDR3 bases are TGCGCCAGCACCATTGGTGGGACTCAGCTCGGGGAGACCCAGTACTTC. It translates to CASTIGGTQLGETQYF.

This clonotype appeared many times. J is TRBJ1-2 and V is TRBV2; D is ambiguous. CDR3 length: 13 residues. V gave up 3 bases and J gave up 8 bases, with 13 bases separating them. Germline V CDR1 and CDR2: SNHLY, FYNNEI. The CDR3 nucleotides read TGTGCCAGCAGTGATGAGTCCCCCTGGGGCTACACCTTC. Its translation is CASSDESPWGYTF. Complete variable domain (other parts from reference TRBV2 and TRBJ1-2): EPEVTQTPSHQVTQMGQEVILRCVPISNHLYFYWYRQILGQKVEFLVSFYNNEISEKSEIFDDQFSVERPDGSNFTLKIRSTKLEDSAMYFCASSDESPWGYTFGSGTRLTVV.

This clonotype was detected many times. The chain combines TRBV5-1 with TRBJ1-1; D is perhaps TRBD1 (5 bases). Germline-derived CDR1 and CDR2 are SGHRS and YFSETQ. Between the trimmed V and J ends, which lost 0 bases and 4 bases, there was a span of 10 bases. This CDR3 contains 14 residues. The CDR3 DNA sequence: TGCGCCAGCAGCTTGGGGCAGGGTTCCACTGAAGCTTTCTTT. This encodes CASSLGQGSTEAFF.

There are a few counts of this clonotype. The chain is built from TRBV12-3 or TRBV12-4 and TRBJ2-3; D is unclear. This CDR3 is built from 14 residues. V was clipped by 5 bases and J by 8 bases, with 17 bases between them. This CDR3 is CASSLSTLPGTQYF. As DNA, the CDR3 is TGTGCCAGCAGTCTATCGACCCTCCCGGGTACGCAGTATTTT.

At least ten counts were recorded for this clonotype. This rearrangement joins TRBV5-1 to TRBJ2-7, with TRBD2 matching over 7 bases. Germline CDR1 and CDR2: SGHRS and YFSETQ. The CDR3 covers 11 residues. The ends lost 5 bases at V and 6 bases at J; junction bases unmatched: 2. CDR3: CASSSGGEQYF. CDR3 nucleotide sequence: TGCGCCAGCAGTTCGGGGGGCGAGCAGTACTTC.

This clonotype was seen a single time. This may be a read error, as it is one base from a much larger clone. This chain joins TRBV5-1 and TRBJ2-5; D is uncertain. Looked up from germline, CDR1 is SGHRS and CDR2 is YFSETQ. This CDR3 contains 11 residues. DNA of the CDR3: TGCGTCAGCAGCTGGGGAGAGACCCAGTACTTC. This translates into CVSSWGETQYF.

The chain links TRBV18 to TRBJ2-2; 8 bases match TRBD1. From germline, CDR1 is KGHSH and CDR2 LQKENI. V was pared by 6 bases and J by 7 bases, with 13 bases of the junction left unmatched. The CDR3 spans 16 residues. In nucleotides, the CDR3 is TGTGCCAGCTCGCACCTTACCGGGACAGGAGTCGGGGAGCTGTTTTTT. It yields the protein CASSHLTGTGVGELFF.

This clonotype was seen ten or more times. The gene calls are TRBV4-1 and TRBJ2-5; TRBD2 might be the D (6 bases). This CDR3 has 15 residues. CDR1 and CDR2 (germline): MGHRA, YSYEKL. Trimming stripped 1 base from V and 6 bases from J, with 15 bases between. CDR3 nucleotides: TGCGCCAGCAGCCAAGTCGGGAGTGCAAAGAAGACCCAGTACTTC. It specifies CASSQVGSAKKTQYF.

In this sample, this clonotype turned up a few times. The rearrangement links TRBV11-2 to TRBJ1-3; D might be TRBD1 (5 bases). The CDR3 is made up of 16 amino acids. Trimming cost V 3 bases and J 0 bases, with 12 bases left between them. CDR1 is SGHAT and CDR2 is FQNNGV in the germline V gene. The CDR3 sequence: CASSLEGIGSGNTIYF. CDR3 nucleotide sequence: TGTGCCAGCAGCTTGGAGGGGATCGGCTCTGGAAACACCATATATTTT.

The table lists this clonotype with many counts. V and J are TRBV24-1 and TRBJ1-3; tentative D call: TRBD1 (5 bases). V lost 5 bases and J lost 11, with 42 bases in between. Germline V gives CDR1 KGHDR, CDR2 SFDVKD. The CDR3 contains 22 residues. CDR3 coding DNA: TGTGCCACCAGTGCAATCGTACCCAGGGACTCTCTGGAAACACCATATATTAACCCCATATATTTT. It yields the protein CATSAIVPRDSLETPYINPIYF.

This clonotype was counted many times. DNA for the CDR3: TGTGCCAGCAGCCCCCCCCGGACTGAAGCTTTCTTT. The encoded protein is CASSPPRTEAFF. The chain combines TRBV7-9 with TRBJ1-1; D not certain. Germline loops: CDR1 SEHNR, CDR2 FQNEAQ (reference sequence). V lost 5 bases and J lost 5, with 9 bases in between. CDR3 size: 12 residues.

The chain carries TRBV3-1 and TRBJ2-2; possibly TRBD1 for D (6 bases). The germline gives CDR1 LGHDT, CDR2 YNNKEL (reference sequence). This CDR3 spans 16 amino acids. V was pared by 2 bases and J by 7 bases, with 17 bases between. The CDR3 DNA follows: TGTGCCAGCAGCCAAACCCAGGGGAGAAATGGCGGGGAGCTGTTTTTT. Protein: CASSQTQGRNGGELFF.

The chain couples TRBV7-9 to TRBJ2-3; D uncertain. Germline values: CDR1 SEHNR, CDR2 FQNEAQ (reference sequence). V was cut by 8 bases and J by 5 bases, with 14 bases left in between. The CDR3 spans 13 residues. This CDR3 reads CASCGSWQDTQYF. The CDR3 nucleotides are TGTGCCAGCTGCGGCAGTTGGCAAGATACGCAGTATTTT.

This clonotype was seen many times. The chain links TRBV5-1 to TRBJ2-1; 9 nucleotides match TRBD2. Germline values: CDR1 SGHRS, CDR2 YFSETQ. V lost 0 bases, J lost 8 bases, and 9 bases stayed unmatched. The CDR3 totals 16 residues. The CDR3 DNA is TGCGCCAGCAGCTTGGGGTTGGCTAGCGGGAACTATGAGCAGTTCTTC. Translation: CASSLGLASGNYEQFF.

This clonotype was seen repeatedly, ten times or more. The chain is built from TRBV5-1 and TRBJ2-4, with 7 nucleotides matching TRBD1. Germline V gene data show CDR1 as SGHRS and CDR2 as YFSETQ. This CDR3 is built from 15 residues. The J segment lost 8 bases and the V segment lost 2 bases, leaving 10 bases of the junction unmatched. The CDR3 is CASSFSATGRDIQYF. The CDR3 DNA follows: TGCGCCAGCAGCTTTTCGGCGACAGGGAGAGACATTCAGTACTTC.

This clonotype was seen at least ten times. V gene TRBV5-1 combines with J gene TRBJ2-3; 9 nucleotides match TRBD1. This CDR3 has 16 residues. Germline V gene sequence: CDR1 SGHRS, CDR2 YFSETQ. The V segment lost 4 bases and the J segment 0 bases; nucleotides outside the gene matches: 6. The CDR3 DNA is TGCGCCAGCAGCATACAGGGGGCGTTGAGCACAGATACGCAGTATTTT. This translates into CASSIQGALSTDTQYF.

This clonotype was detected only a few times. V gene TRBV9 combines with J gene TRBJ2-5, with D possibly matching TRBD2 (6 bases). The V gene lost 0 bases and the J gene lost 2 bases, with 11 bases spanning the gap. Germline V gene sequence: CDR1 SGDLS, CDR2 YYNGEE. CDR3 length: 15 residues. CDR3: CASSVGVAEQETQYF. The CDR3 DNA is TGTGCCAGCAGCGTAGGGGTAGCGGAACAAGAGACCCAGTACTTC.

The gene calls are TRBV11-2 and TRBJ2-7; 8 bases are shared with TRBD2. V shed 1 base, J shed 3 bases, and the junction held 14 bases outside the gene matches. In germline, CDR1 is SGHAT, CDR2 FQNNGV. This CDR3 spans 18 amino acids. CDR3 in amino acids: CASSLGVLGSGSYYEQYF. The DNA for the CDR3 is TGTGCCAGCAGCTTAGGTGTCTTAGGGAGCGGGAGCTACTACGAGCAGTACTTC.

At least ten counts were recorded for this clonotype. The V call is TRBV5-1, the J call TRBJ2-1; tentatively, D is TRBD2 (6 bases). The V end lost 5 bases, the J end lost 0 bases, and 12 bases lay between the germline ends. The germline CDR1 and CDR2 sequences are SGHRS and YFSETQ. This CDR3 comprises 15 residues. This CDR3 is CASSAGRPSYNEQFF. The CDR3, as DNA: TGCGCCAGCAGTGCGGGGCGACCCTCCTACAATGAGCAGTTCTTC.